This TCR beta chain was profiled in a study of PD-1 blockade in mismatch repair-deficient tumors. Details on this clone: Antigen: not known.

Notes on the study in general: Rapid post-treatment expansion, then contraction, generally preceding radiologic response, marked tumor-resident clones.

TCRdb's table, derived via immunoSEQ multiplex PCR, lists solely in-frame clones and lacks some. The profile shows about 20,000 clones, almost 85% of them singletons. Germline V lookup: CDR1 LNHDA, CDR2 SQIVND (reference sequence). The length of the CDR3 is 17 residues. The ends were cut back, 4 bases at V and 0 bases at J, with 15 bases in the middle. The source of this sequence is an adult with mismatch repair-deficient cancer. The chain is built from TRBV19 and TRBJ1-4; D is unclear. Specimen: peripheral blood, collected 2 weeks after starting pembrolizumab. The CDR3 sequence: CASSTRREAPTNEKLFF. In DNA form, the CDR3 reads TGTGCCAGTAGTACCCGGCGGGAAGCACCAACTAATGAAAAACTGTTTTTT.